This T cell receptor (beta chain) was sequenced during a study of blood T cell repertoires in COVID-19. Study-level background: From the United States, Italy and Spain came samples of acute and convalescent COVID-19. The cDNA or gDNA used as material had been derived from T cells, B-cell-depleted T cells, or PBMCs.

Per the original data handling: Counts of nucleated cells, estimated from reference gene primer amplification, were obtained. Using immunoSEQ multiplex PCR, the repertoire was profiled, and TCRdb retains in-frame clones only, with some absent. V and J calls and clone size are as listed in that table; D and trimming were resolved from the DNA. The data show about 240,000 clones, roughly 80% seen once. The CDR3 is 15 residues long. Germline V gene data show CDR1 as SNHLY and CDR2 as FYNNEI. J was trimmed by 12 bases and V by 1 base; bases with no gene match: 11. The chain links TRBV2 to TRBJ2-1; TRBD1 matches at 8 bases. The clonotype was recovered from a woman older than 75 with acute or convalescent COVID-19. Sample: peripheral blood. The CDR3 DNA is TGTGCCAGCAGTGAAGTTAGGGGTGGACAGGGAGGGCAGTTCTTC. Protein sequence: CASSEVRGGQGGQFF.